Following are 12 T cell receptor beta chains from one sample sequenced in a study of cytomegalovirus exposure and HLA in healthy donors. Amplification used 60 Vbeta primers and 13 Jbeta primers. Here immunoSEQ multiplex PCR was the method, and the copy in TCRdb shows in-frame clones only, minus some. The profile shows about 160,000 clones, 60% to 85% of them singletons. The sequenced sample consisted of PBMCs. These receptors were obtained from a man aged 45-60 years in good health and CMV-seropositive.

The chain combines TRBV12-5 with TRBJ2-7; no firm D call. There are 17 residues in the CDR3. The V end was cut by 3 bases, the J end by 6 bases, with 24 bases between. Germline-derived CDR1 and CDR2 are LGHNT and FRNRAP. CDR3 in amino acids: CASGFAESFLQSLEQYF. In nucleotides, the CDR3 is TGTGCTAGTGGTTTTGCCGAATCTTTTTTACAGTCCCTCGAGCAGTACTTC.

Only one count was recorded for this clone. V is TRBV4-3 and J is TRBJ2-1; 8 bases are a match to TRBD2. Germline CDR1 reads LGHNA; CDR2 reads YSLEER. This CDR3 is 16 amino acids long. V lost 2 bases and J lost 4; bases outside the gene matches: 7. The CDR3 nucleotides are TGCGCCAGCAGCCAAATCTCTAGCGGGTCTTACAATGAGCAGTTCTTC. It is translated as CASSQISSGSYNEQFF.

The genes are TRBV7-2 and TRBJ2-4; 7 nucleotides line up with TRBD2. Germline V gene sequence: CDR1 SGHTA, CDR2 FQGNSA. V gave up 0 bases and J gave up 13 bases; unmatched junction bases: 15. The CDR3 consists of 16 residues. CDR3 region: CASSLALRGLSPNQYF. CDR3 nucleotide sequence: TGTGCCAGCAGCTTAGCGCTGCGGGGACTATCGCCTAACCAGTACTTC.

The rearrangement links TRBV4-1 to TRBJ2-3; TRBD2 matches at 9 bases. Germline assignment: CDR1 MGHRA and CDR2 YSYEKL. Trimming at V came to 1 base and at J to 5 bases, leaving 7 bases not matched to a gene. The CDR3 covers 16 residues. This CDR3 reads CASSQGVAGVQDTQYF. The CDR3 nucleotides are TGCGCCAGCAGCCAAGGCGTAGCGGGGGTTCAAGATACGCAGTATTTT.

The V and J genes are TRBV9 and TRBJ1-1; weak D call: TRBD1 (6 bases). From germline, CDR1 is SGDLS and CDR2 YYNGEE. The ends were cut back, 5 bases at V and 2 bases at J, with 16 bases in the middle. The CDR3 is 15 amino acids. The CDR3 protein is CASRMDSNRNTEAFF. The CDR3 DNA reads TGTGCCAGCAGGATGGACAGCAACCGAAACACTGAAGCTTTCTTT.

The CDR3 loop reads CASSPGTGVTDTQYF. CDR3 DNA sequence: TGTGCCAGTTCGCCTGGGACAGGGGTCACGGATACGCAGTATTTT. The chain combines TRBV19 with TRBJ2-3; the match to TRBD1 covers 10 bases. CDR3 size: 15 residues. Germline V gene sequence: CDR1 LNHDA, CDR2 SQIVND (reference sequence). The junction had 11 bases not matched to a gene; V was cut back by 8 bases and J by 6 bases.

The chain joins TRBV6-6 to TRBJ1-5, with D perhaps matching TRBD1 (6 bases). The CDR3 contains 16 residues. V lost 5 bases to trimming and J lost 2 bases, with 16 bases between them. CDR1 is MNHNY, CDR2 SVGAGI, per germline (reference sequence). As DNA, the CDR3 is TGTGCCAGCAGTCCCCCCGGGACACAGGGCAATCAGCCCCAGCATTTT. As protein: CASSPPGTQGNQPQHF.

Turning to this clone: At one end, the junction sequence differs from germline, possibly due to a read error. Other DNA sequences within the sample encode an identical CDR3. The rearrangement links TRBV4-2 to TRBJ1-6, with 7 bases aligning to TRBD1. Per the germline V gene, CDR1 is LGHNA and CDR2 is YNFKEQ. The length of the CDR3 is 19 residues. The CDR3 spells CASSQEAGRGLAYNSPLHF. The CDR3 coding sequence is TGTGCCAGCAGCCAAGAGGCCGGGAGGGGGCTCGCGTATAATTCCCCCCTCCACTTT.

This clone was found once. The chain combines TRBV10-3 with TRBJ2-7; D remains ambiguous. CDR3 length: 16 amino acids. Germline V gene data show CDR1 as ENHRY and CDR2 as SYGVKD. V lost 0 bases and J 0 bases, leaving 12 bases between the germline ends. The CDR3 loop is CAISESAAKSSYEQYF. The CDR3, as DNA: TGTGCCATCAGTGAGTCAGCAGCGAAGAGCTCCTACGAGCAGTACTTC.

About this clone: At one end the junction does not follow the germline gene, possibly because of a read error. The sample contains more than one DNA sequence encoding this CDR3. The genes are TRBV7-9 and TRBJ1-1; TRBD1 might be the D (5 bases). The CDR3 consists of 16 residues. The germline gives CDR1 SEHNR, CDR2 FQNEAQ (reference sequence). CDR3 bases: TGTGCCAGCAGCTCCCCTGTTGGGGCACGGAACACTGAGGCTTTCTTT. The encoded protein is CASSSPVGARNTEAFF.

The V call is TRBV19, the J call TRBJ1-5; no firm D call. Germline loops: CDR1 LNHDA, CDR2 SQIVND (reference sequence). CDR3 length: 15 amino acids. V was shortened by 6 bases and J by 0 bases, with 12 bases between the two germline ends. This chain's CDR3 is CASRVAVNSNQPQHF. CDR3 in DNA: TGTGCCAGTAGGGTGGCAGTCAATAGCAATCAGCCCCAGCATTTT.

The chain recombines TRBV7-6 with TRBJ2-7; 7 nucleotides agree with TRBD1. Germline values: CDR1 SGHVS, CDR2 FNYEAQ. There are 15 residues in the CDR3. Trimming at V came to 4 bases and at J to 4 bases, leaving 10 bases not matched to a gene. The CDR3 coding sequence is TGTGCCAGCAGCTCCCCGGGAAGGGGGCGATACGAGCAGTACTTC. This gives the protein CASSSPGRGRYEQYF.